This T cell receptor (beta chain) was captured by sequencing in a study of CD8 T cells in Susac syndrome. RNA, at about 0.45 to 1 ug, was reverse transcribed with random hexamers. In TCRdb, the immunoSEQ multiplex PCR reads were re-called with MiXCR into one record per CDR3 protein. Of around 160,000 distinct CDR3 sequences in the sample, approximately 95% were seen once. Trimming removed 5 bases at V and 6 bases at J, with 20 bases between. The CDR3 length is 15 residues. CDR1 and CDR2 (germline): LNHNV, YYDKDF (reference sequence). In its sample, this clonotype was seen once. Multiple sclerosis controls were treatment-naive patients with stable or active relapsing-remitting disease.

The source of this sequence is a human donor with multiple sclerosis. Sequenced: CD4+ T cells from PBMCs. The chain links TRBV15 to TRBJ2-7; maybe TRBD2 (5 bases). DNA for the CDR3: TGTGCCACCAGCCAAGACCGGGGTTTCGGTGGCGAGCAGTACTTC. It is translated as CATSQDRGFGGEQYF.